A selection of T cell receptor beta chains follows, all from one sample in a study of blood T cell repertoires in COVID-19. Clones were read by immunoSEQ multiplex PCR, and TCRdb kept only the in-frame ones, dropping some. The data show over 300,000 clones, around 91% seen once. The sample consisted of peripheral blood. These receptors all come from a man aged 18 to 29 with active or convalescent COVID-19. The CDR3 runs from the conserved cysteine through the conserved F or W. D genes are given only for firm matches. Size is stated for part of the rows, as once, few or many counts, or as a class when the clone is expanded.

V: TRBV28; size: NA; J: TRBJ1-3; D: NA; CDR3: CASRSTAISGNTIYF; DNA: TGTGCCAGCAGGTCGACAGCGATCTCTGGAAACACCATATATTTT
V: TRBV7-9; size: NA; J: TRBJ1-4; D: TRBD1; CDR3: CASSTKAQGLGEKLFF; DNA: TGTGCCAGCAGCACCAAAGCACAGGGGTTAGGGGAAAAACTGTTTTTT
V: TRBV28; size: NA; J: TRBJ1-2; D: TRBD1; CDR3: CAIPQGAPLYGYTF; DNA: TGTGCCATACCGCAGGGGGCGCCCCTCTATGGCTACACCTTC
V: TRBV6-2/TRBV6-3; size: NA; J: TRBJ2-7; D: TRBD2; CDR3: CASSPPSGGSYEQYF; DNA: TGTGCCAGCAGTCCCCCTAGCGGGGGTAGCTACGAGCAGTACTTC
V: TRBV19; size: NA; J: TRBJ1-5; D: NA; CDR3: CASSIRGSNQPQHF; DNA: TGTGCCAGTAGTATTAGGGGTAGCAATCAGCCCCAGCATTTT
V: TRBV30; size: NA; J: TRBJ1-5; D: NA; CDR3: CAWSGTVNQPQHF; DNA: TGTGCCTGGAGTGGGACAGTCAATCAGCCCCAGCATTTT
V: TRBV4-3; size: NA; J: TRBJ2-2; D: TRBD2; CDR3: CASSQEYRLAGGGELFF; DNA: TGCGCCAGCAGCCAAGAATACCGACTAGCGGGAGGTGGGGAGCTGTTTTTT
V: TRBV15; size: NA; J: TRBJ1-3; D: TRBD1; CDR3: CATSRPGQGGNTIYF; DNA: TGTGCCACCAGCAGACCAGGACAGGGTGGAAACACCATATATTTT
V: TRBV7-2; size: NA; J: TRBJ1-4; D: TRBD1; CDR3: CASSLASLQGSEKLFF; DNA: TGTGCCAGCAGCTTAGCGTCTCTACAGGGGAGTGAAAAACTGTTTTTT
V: TRBV4-3; size: NA; J: TRBJ1-1; D: NA; CDR3: CASSQDRGSTEAFF; DNA: TGCGCCAGCAGCCAAGATAGGGGGAGCACTGAAGCTTTCTTT
V: TRBV29-1; size: NA; J: TRBJ1-1; D: TRBD1; CDR3: CSVRRTGMTEAFF; DNA: TGCAGCGTTCGGAGGACAGGGATGACTGAAGCTTTCTTT
V: TRBV11-1; size: NA; J: TRBJ1-5; D: NA; CDR3: CASSYDRYQPQHF; DNA: TGTGCCAGCAGTTACGACAGGTATCAGCCCCAGCATTTT
V: TRBV7-9; size: NA; J: TRBJ1-4; D: NA; CDR3: CASSLTGSKEKLFF; DNA: TGTGCCAGCAGCTTGACAGGTAGCAAGGAAAAACTGTTTTTT
V: TRBV2; size: NA; J: TRBJ2-2; D: NA; CDR3: CASRAGFANTGELFF; DNA: TGTGCCAGCAGAGCAGGGTTCGCGAACACCGGGGAGCTGTTTTTT
V: TRBV6-5; size: NA; J: TRBJ1-1; D: NA; CDR3: CASRGGSTNTEAFF; DNA: TGTGCCAGCAGGGGAGGGAGCACGAACACTGAAGCTTTCTTT
V: TRBV29-1; size: few; J: TRBJ2-1; D: TRBD2; CDR3: CSVSGLAGTPRNEQFF; DNA: TGCAGCGTTTCCGGACTAGCGGGAACCCCTCGGAATGAGCAGTTCTTC
V: TRBV29-1; size: NA; J: TRBJ2-5; D: NA; CDR3: CSGDIEETQYF; DNA: TGCAGCGGGGACATAGAAGAGACCCAGTACTTC
V: TRBV24-1; size: NA; J: TRBJ2-1; D: TRBD2; CDR3: CATSDPGASGRPSSYNEQFF; DNA: TGTGCCACCAGTGATCCAGGGGCTAGCGGGAGGCCGAGCTCCTACAATGAGCAGTTCTTC
V: TRBV7-2; size: NA; J: TRBJ2-7; D: TRBD1; CDR3: CASSLRDRVYEQYF; DNA: TGTGCCAGCAGCCTCCGGGACAGGGTATACGAGCAGTACTTC
V: TRBV27; size: once; J: TRBJ2-2; D: TRBD2; CDR3: CASSPPGLAGVVGELFF; DNA: TGTGCCAGCAGTCCGCCGGGACTAGCGGGGGTCGTGGGGGAGCTGTTTTTT
V: TRBV20-1; size: NA; J: TRBJ1-2; D: TRBD1; CDR3: CSASRQGTMDYGYTF; DNA: TGCAGTGCTAGTCGACAGGGCACAATGGACTATGGCTACACCTTC
V: TRBV7-8; size: NA; J: TRBJ2-3; D: TRBD2; CDR3: CASSLISGGADTQYF; DNA: TGTGCCAGCAGCTTAATCAGCGGGGGGGCGGATACGCAGTATTTT
V: TRBV12-5; size: few; J: TRBJ1-2; D: NA; CDR3: CASGFSLPPPGSFNNYGYTF; DNA: TGTGCTAGTGGTTTCTCGTTACCCCCCCCGGGGTCGTTTAATAACTATGGCTACACCTTC
V: TRBV6-1; size: NA; J: TRBJ1-2; D: NA; CDR3: CASSDGRYGYGYTF; DNA: TGTGCCAGCAGTGACGGGAGGTATGGCTATGGCTACACCTTC
V: TRBV6-1; size: few; J: TRBJ1-5; D: TRBD1; CDR3: CASSELGQNSNQPQHF; DNA: TGTGCCAGCAGTGAACTGGGACAGAATAGCAATCAGCCCCAGCATTTT
V: TRBV20-1; size: few; J: TRBJ1-2; D: NA; CDR3: CSASTGDRGYTF; DNA: TGCAGTGCTAGTACGGGGGACCGCGGCTACACCTTC
V: TRBV28; size: NA; J: TRBJ1-1; D: NA; CDR3: CASSFKPKNTEAFF; DNA: TGTGCCAGCAGTTTCAAACCTAAGAACACTGAAGCTTTCTTT
V: TRBV28; size: NA; J: TRBJ1-3; D: NA; CDR3: CASSFGGLTGNTIYF; DNA: TGTGCCAGCAGTTTTGGAGGTTTAACTGGAAACACCATATATTTT